A single sample is the source of the 10 T cell receptor beta chains below, sequenced in a study of cytomegalovirus exposure and HLA in healthy donors. It was with 60 Vbeta and 13 Jbeta primers that the PCR ran. TCRdb's table, derived via immunoSEQ multiplex PCR, lists solely in-frame clones and lacks some. Of about 140,000 clones listed, approximately 82% are singletons. What was sequenced was PBMCs. The receptor source for this set is a man aged 25 to 40 in good health and CMV-seropositive.

V usage is TRBV9 and J usage is TRBJ2-7; D gene unclear. This CDR3 spans 16 amino acids. V was clipped by 0 bases and J by 5 bases, with 18 bases between them. Germline values: CDR1 SGDLS, CDR2 YYNGEE. CDR3: CASSVGQALILNEQYF. The DNA of the CDR3 is TGTGCCAGCAGCGTAGGGCAGGCCCTTATCCTCAACGAGCAGTACTTC. Full variable domain (rest looked up from reference TRBV9 and TRBJ2-7): DSGVTQTPKHLITATGQRVTLRCSPRSGDLSVYWYQQSLDQGLQFLIQYYNGEERAKGNILERFSAQQFPDLHSELNLSSLELGDSALYFCASSVGQALILNEQYFGPGTRLTVT.

The table lists this clone with a count of one. The CDR3 nucleotides read TGTGCCAGCGCGATGATGAACACTGAAGCTTTCTTT. It specifies CASAMMNTEAFF. The V and J genes are TRBV28 and TRBJ1-1; the D is unclear. The CDR3 loop spans 12 amino acids. The V and J ends lost 8 bases and 0 bases respectively, with 7 bases between them. Looked up from germline, CDR1 is MDHEN and CDR2 is SYDVKM.

Only a few counts were recorded for this clone. The chain joins TRBV6-1 to TRBJ1-2; D is unresolved. This CDR3 region has 13 residues. From germline, CDR1 is MNHNS and CDR2 SASEGT. Trimming left V 7 bases short and J 0 bases short, with 9 bases between. The CDR3 loop reads CASTTEANYGYTF. The CDR3 DNA reads as TGTGCCAGCACCACAGAAGCTAACTATGGCTACACCTTC.

Written as DNA, the CDR3 is TGTGCCAGCAGTGCACAGGGCTTCGGGCAGCCCCAGCATTTT. Residues: CASSAQGFGQPQHF. The chain uses TRBV27 and TRBJ1-5; a possible D gene is TRBD1 (6 bases). The germline V and J ends were trimmed by 5 bases and 7 bases, with 15 bases remaining between them. The CDR3 has 14 residues. CDR1 is MNHEY and CDR2 is SMNVEV in the germline V gene (reference sequence).

This rearrangement joins TRBV28 to TRBJ2-5, with D perhaps TRBD1 (6 bases). Gene TRBJ2-7 matches the end of the DNA better, so the J call may be wrong. CDR1 and CDR2 from the germline V gene are MDHEN and SYDVKM. The CDR3 contains 12 residues. The chain's CDR3 is CATKGGLGEQYF. CDR3 coding DNA: TGTGCCACCAAAGGGGGTCTGGGCGAGCAGTACTTC.

The V call is TRBV19, the J call TRBJ2-1; 7 nucleotides line up with TRBD1. CDR3 length: 13 residues. V lost 5 bases and J lost 9; bases outside the gene matches: 7. Germline CDR1 and CDR2: LNHDA and SQIVND (reference sequence). In DNA form, the CDR3 reads TGTGCCAGTAGTGCCGGTGACAGGGTTGAGCAGTTCTTC. Its protein is CASSAGDRVEQFF. The whole variable domain, filled in from reference TRBV19 and TRBJ2-1, reads DGGITQSPKYLFRKEGQNVTLSCEQNLNHDAMYWYRQDPGQGLRLIYYSQIVNDFQKGDIAEGYSVSREKKESFPLTVTSAQKNPTAFYLCASSAGDRVEQFFGPGTRLTVL.

The sample holds one count of this clone. This sequence joins TRBV21-1 and TRBJ2-5; the table calls TRBD2, which could not be checked here. TRBV21-1 is a recognized pseudogene. This CDR3 region has 15 residues. The CDR3: CASRISRGFRETQYF. CDR3 sequence (DNA): TGTGCCAGCAGAATTTCCCGGGGTTTTCGGGAGACCCAGTACTTC.

The V call is TRBV4-1, the J call TRBJ2-5; tentatively, D is TRBD2 (6 bases). This CDR3 spans 15 amino acids. CDR1 is MGHRA and CDR2 is YSYEKL in the germline V gene. The germline V and J ends were trimmed by 0 bases and 10 bases, with 18 bases remaining between them. The CDR3: CASSQDRGTRSDQYF. The CDR3 DNA is TGCGCCAGCAGCCAAGATCGGGGGACCAGATCGGACCAGTACTTC.

The chain uses TRBV6-6 and TRBJ2-3; TRBD2 matches at 10 bases. V was clipped by 6 bases and J by 5 bases; unmatched bases: 8. CDR3 length: 15 amino acids. CDR1 and CDR2 from the germline V gene are MNHNY and SVGAGI (reference sequence). In DNA, the CDR3 is TGTGCCAGCAGAAGCGGGGGGGCCGGTAAAGATACGCAGTATTTT. Translating gives CASRSGGAGKDTQYF.

The rearrangement links TRBV7-9 to TRBJ2-7, with 7 bases lining up with TRBD1. Germline V gene lookup returns CDR1 SEHNR and CDR2 FQNEAQ (reference sequence). With 5 bases clipped from V and 6 bases from J, the junction kept 7 bases outside the gene matches. The CDR3 runs 13 residues. The CDR3 here is CASSPRGRVEQYF. CDR3 coding DNA: TGTGCCAGCAGCCCAAGGGGGCGGGTCGAGCAGTACTTC.